Listed below are T cell receptor beta chains from one sample, sequenced in a study of T cell responses to AZD1222 COVID-19 vaccine. The table came from immunoSEQ multiplex PCR; TCRdb's copy has only in-frame clones and leaves some out. Altogether 95,000 to 150,000 clones are present, about nine tenths being singletons, with the ten largest covering around 2.5%. Sample: peripheral blood, taken 28 days after the second AZD1222 dose. The source is an adult who received the AZD1222 COVID-19 vaccine. The CDR3 runs from the conserved cysteine through the conserved F or W. Expanded clones get a size class; other rows say once, few or many, or leave the size out.

size,V,J,CDR3
-,TRBV24-1,TRBJ1-2,CATSDFSGYTF
-,TRBV9,TRBJ2-1,CASSPQGLAGYHEQFF
-,TRBV7-9,TRBJ1-2,CASSLARYGYTF
-,TRBV6-5,TRBJ2-1,CASGGDSSYNEQFF
-,TRBV19,TRBJ2-6,CASSRTSGANVLTF
-,TRBV7-9,TRBJ2-5,CASSFSGGPGETQYF
-,TRBV10-2,TRBJ1-4,CASSVSGSYEKLFF
-,TRBV12-3/TRBV12-4,TRBJ1-2,CASSLVDYGYTF
-,TRBV7-2,TRBJ2-7,CASSLFFGTPYEQYF
once,TRBV2,TRBJ1-5,CASSEARRGNQPQHF
-,TRBV3-1/TRBV3-2,TRBJ1-4,CASSQAGFTLLFF
once,TRBV6-5,TRBJ2-1,CASSYSNRGYNEQFF
-,TRBV6-5,TRBJ1-1,CASSPSVGTEAFF
-,TRBV28,TRBJ2-5,CASSGQRGVETQYF
few,TRBV6-2/TRBV6-3,TRBJ2-2,CASSQQPIGTTGGELFF
-,TRBV18,TRBJ2-7,CASSSGGPNEQYF
-,TRBV15,TRBJ2-5,CATSRDPYRASQYF
few,TRBV7-8,TRBJ1-3,CASSPTRRSGNTIYF
-,TRBV29-1,TRBJ1-4,CSAKEGEKLFF
-,TRBV4-3,TRBJ2-6,CASSHNSGANVLTF
-,TRBV5-4,TRBJ2-7,CASSPQTGGSYEQYF
-,TRBV7-2,TRBJ2-2,CASSLPGLAGGLVTGELFF
once,TRBV19,TRBJ2-5,CASSPSRDRKETQYF
-,TRBV24-1,TRBJ1-2,CATSDPNSSYTF
once,TRBV7-9,TRBJ2-5,CASLGEGETQYF
-,TRBV11-3,TRBJ2-7,CASSLDRSYEQYF
few,TRBV12-3/TRBV12-4,TRBJ1-3,CASKTGAGNTIYF
-,TRBV6-6,TRBJ1-2,CASSYSPGDYGYTF
-,TRBV7-2,TRBJ1-2,CASSLAQGQFYGYTF